The 27 T cell receptor beta chains in this list originate from one sample, sequenced in a study of OX40 agonist ivuxolimab in advanced cancers. The library was prepared using the immunoSEQ multiplex PCR assay. The source is immuneACCESS, and TCRdb retained only in-frame sequences with V and J called. Part of the clones is not carried over; for the studies checked, unresolved V genes explain less than half of this, and the remainder is unexplained. This sample has 25,000 to 30,000 clones in its table, and 84% of those were observed once. The top ten hold about a sixth of the sample. Sequences were derived from CD4+ or CD8+ T cells sorted from blood, sampled in a trial of the OX40 agonist ivuxolimab. These receptors all stem from an adult with an advanced solid tumor such as melanoma, head and neck, liver or kidney cancer.

The V call is TRBV7-6, the J call TRBJ1-3; no clear D gene. This CDR3 is built from 17 residues. Trimming removed 5 bases at V and 1 base at J, with 18 bases between. Germline CDR1 and CDR2: SGHVS and FNYEAQ. The CDR3 DNA follows: TGTGCCAGCAGCCTAAGGGAGCTCCCAAGGTCTGGAAACACCATATATTTT. Translating it yields CASSLRELPRSGNTIYF.

The chain joins TRBV6-5 to TRBJ1-2, with D perhaps TRBD1 (5 bases). The CDR3 has 13 residues. Germline loops: CDR1 MNHEY, CDR2 SVGAGI. The V and J ends lost 2 bases and 3 bases respectively, with 7 bases between them. This CDR3 reads CASSYPGYYGYTF. CDR3 sequence (DNA): TGTGCCAGCAGTTACCCAGGGTACTATGGCTACACCTTC.

J is TRBJ1-4 and V is TRBV19; D not resolved. The CDR3 runs to 15 residues. Between the trimmed V and J ends, which lost 1 base and 8 bases, there was a span of 14 bases. Germline-derived CDR1 and CDR2 are LNHDA and SQIVND (reference sequence). The CDR3 region is CASSIGSRLGEKLFF. The CDR3 DNA reads as TGTGCCAGTAGTATAGGATCCCGCTTAGGGGAAAAACTGTTTTTT.

This clone has just one count. The chain carries TRBV7-8 and TRBJ1-4; the D is unclear. Trimming left V 5 bases short and J 8 bases short, with 15 bases between. Germline loops: CDR1 SGHVS, CDR2 FQNEAQ. The CDR3 is 14 amino acids. The CDR3 region has the DNA TGTGCCAGCAGCCAGGACTATTCAGGCGAAAAACTGTTTTTT. This sequence encodes CASSQDYSGEKLFF.

The chain joins TRBV4-1 to TRBJ2-3, with 11 bases matching TRBD1. Looked up from germline, CDR1 is MGHRA and CDR2 is YSYEKL. The V gene end was trimmed by 0 bases and the J gene end by 4 bases; junction bases not matched to a gene: 3. This CDR3 region has 16 residues. CDR3 region: CASSQDPGQGADTQYF. Here the CDR3 DNA reads TGCGCCAGCAGCCAAGACCCGGGACAGGGGGCAGATACGCAGTATTTT.

The V and J genes are TRBV15 and TRBJ2-7, with D unclear. This CDR3 contains 15 residues. Germline CDR1 is LNHNV and CDR2 is YYDKDF (reference sequence). V lost 0 bases, J lost 2 bases, and 11 bases lay in between. CDR3 protein: CATSREKGWAYEQYF. The CDR3 region has the DNA TGTGCCACCAGCAGAGAAAAGGGCTGGGCCTACGAGCAGTACTTC.

A few counts support this clone. At the DNA level, this CDR3 is encoded by other sequences in the same sample as well. The V and J genes are TRBV27 and TRBJ2-3; D is possibly TRBD2 (6 bases). Trimming stripped 2 bases from V and 0 bases from J, with 12 bases between. There are 16 residues in the CDR3. In germline, CDR1 is MNHEY, CDR2 SMNVEV (reference sequence). The DNA of the CDR3 is TGTGCCAGCAGTTTAGGAGCGGGCCCTAGCACAGATACGCAGTATTTT. It is translated as CASSLGAGPSTDTQYF.

This clone is termed medium-sized. The rearrangement uses TRBV27 and TRBJ2-7, with D possibly TRBD2 on 5 matching bases. The CDR3 is 14 residues long. Germline V CDR1 and CDR2: MNHEY, SMNVEV (reference sequence). Trimming removed 4 bases from V and 6 bases from J, with 16 bases in between. CDR3 amino acids: CASSSGGRRAEQYF. As DNA, the CDR3 is TGTGCCAGCAGTTCAGGAGGTCGGCGGGCCGAGCAGTACTTC.

This chain joins TRBV7-2 and TRBJ2-2; D is ambiguous. The CDR3 totals 15 residues. Germline CDR1 is SGHTA and CDR2 is FQGNSA. Trimming stripped 1 base from V and 5 bases from J, with 11 bases between. CDR3 region: CASSLVETQTGELFF. As DNA, the CDR3 is TGTGCCAGCAGCTTAGTTGAGACACAGACCGGGGAGCTGTTTTTT.

V is TRBV27 and J is TRBJ2-7; 8 bases map to TRBD2. This CDR3 is 15 amino acids long. J gave up 3 bases and V 4 bases, and 8 bases lay outside the gene matches. Germline-derived CDR1 and CDR2 are MNHEY and SMNVEV (reference sequence). CDR3 protein: CASSYFPGTSYEQYF. The DNA for the CDR3 is TGTGCCAGCAGTTATTTTCCCGGGACTAGCTACGAGCAGTACTTC.

V usage is TRBV11-2 and J usage is TRBJ2-1; D is possibly TRBD2 (6 bases). Trimming removed 1 base from V and 4 bases from J, with 14 bases in between. Germline V gives CDR1 SGHAT, CDR2 FQNNGV. The CDR3 is made up of 16 amino acids. DNA of the CDR3: TGTGCCAGCAGCTTAGCGTGGAGGGGCGAATACAATGAGCAGTTCTTC. Amino acid sequence: CASSLAWRGEYNEQFF.

This clone has just one count. The V gene is TRBV4-3, the J gene TRBJ2-7; 10 bases fit TRBD2. The V gene's germline CDR1 is LGHNA and CDR2 YSLEER. The J segment lost 3 bases and the V segment lost 1 base, leaving 3 bases of the junction unmatched. This CDR3 spans 15 amino acids. Here the CDR3 reads CASSQGLAGGYEQYF. DNA for the CDR3: TGCGCCAGCAGCCAAGGGTTAGCGGGGGGCTACGAGCAGTACTTC.

This chain uses TRBV9 with TRBJ2-3; 8 bases match TRBD1. The V and J ends lost 4 bases and 4 bases, in that order; junction bases with no gene match: 8. Germline V CDR1 and CDR2: SGDLS, YYNGEE. This CDR3 has 15 amino acids. CDR3: CASSPPGTGPDTQYF. The DNA for the CDR3 is TGTGCCAGCAGCCCTCCCGGGACAGGCCCAGATACGCAGTATTTT. The entire variable domain, with the rest obtained from reference TRBV9 and TRBJ2-3, is as follows: DSGVTQTPKHLITATGQRVTLRCSPRSGDLSVYWYQQSLDQGLQFLIQYYNGEERAKGNILERFSAQQFPDLHSELNLSSLELGDSALYFCASSPPGTGPDTQYFGPGTRLTVL.

This rearrangement joins TRBV5-4 to TRBJ2-1, with 11 bases that match TRBD2. The CDR3 has 15 residues. Germline lookup yields CDR1 SGHNT and CDR2 YYREEE (reference sequence). With 0 bases clipped from V and 12 bases from J, the junction kept 8 bases outside the gene matches. CDR3 DNA: TGTGCCAGCAGCTTGGATGTTAGCGGGAGGGCGGCGCAGTTCTTC. Its protein product is CASSLDVSGRAAQFF.

The genes are TRBV5-5 and TRBJ2-1; tentative D call: TRBD2 (6 bases). Trimming cost V 0 bases and J 9 bases, with 16 bases left between them. This CDR3 is 15 amino acids long. Per the germline V gene, CDR1 is SGHKS and CDR2 is YYEKEE (reference sequence). The CDR3 sequence: CASSLGLSGTSEQFF. CDR3 DNA: TGTGCCAGCAGCTTGGGACTTAGCGGTACTAGTGAGCAGTTCTTC.

V usage is TRBV29-1 and J usage is TRBJ1-1; D may be TRBD1 (6 bases). The CDR3 runs to 15 residues. V lost 2 bases and J lost 4, with 17 bases in between. Germline V lookup: CDR1 SQVTM, CDR2 ANQGSEA. Written as DNA, the CDR3 is TGCAGCGTTGAAAGGGGGGGCGGGGAAGCCACTGAAGCTTTCTTT. Encoded protein: CSVERGGGEATEAFF.

This chain connects TRBV11-2 to TRBJ2-4, with D unclear. Germline CDR1 reads SGHAT; CDR2 reads FQNNGV. The CDR3 loop spans 17 amino acids. With 0 bases removed from V and 0 bases from J, the gap between germline ends came to 12 bases. In DNA, the CDR3 is TGTGCCAGCAGCTTAGATATGGAAGCCCTAGCCAAAAACATTCAGTACTTC. Its translation is CASSLDMEALAKNIQYF.

The chain combines TRBV6-9 with TRBJ2-7; TRBD2 aligns across 9 bases. The germline V gene encodes CDR1 MNHGY and CDR2 SVAAGI. V was clipped by 5 bases and J by 7 bases; unmatched bases: 12. This CDR3 is built from 15 residues. The CDR3 region is CASSPGVAGAGEQYF. The CDR3 DNA follows: TGTGCCAGCAGTCCAGGGGTAGCGGGGGCAGGGGAGCAGTACTTC.

The V call is TRBV2, the J call TRBJ1-4, with 9 bases matching TRBD1. V was clipped by 7 bases and J by 6 bases; unmatched bases: 3. The germline CDR1 and CDR2 sequences are SNHLY and FYNNEI. This CDR3 has 13 amino acids. CDR3 bases: TGTGCCAGCACCAGACAGGGGGATGAAAAACTGTTTTTT. Amino acids: CASTRQGDEKLFF.

The J gene is TRBJ1-1, the V gene TRBV10-2; D gene uncertain. CDR1 and CDR2 from the germline V gene are WSHSY and SAAADI. The CDR3 runs to 14 residues. V was pared by 0 bases and J by 6 bases, with 11 bases between. In DNA form, the CDR3 reads TGCGCCAGCAGTGAGTCGGGCCCGGGCGCTGAAGCTTTCTTT. This sequence encodes CASSESGPGAEAFF.

This rearrangement joins TRBV4-1 to TRBJ1-2; D not certain. The CDR3 is 16 residues long. V gave up 0 bases and J gave up 0 bases, with 11 bases separating them. In germline, CDR1 is MGHRA, CDR2 YSYEKL. In nucleotides, the CDR3 is TGCGCCAGCAGCCAAGAAGTCAAAGCAGCTAACTATGGCTACACCTTC. As protein: CASSQEVKAANYGYTF.

The chain uses TRBV9 and TRBJ2-7; TRBD1 aligns across 9 bases. Germline CDR1 is SGDLS and CDR2 is YYNGEE. V was pared by 3 bases and J by 6 bases, with 10 bases of the junction left unmatched. This CDR3 has 15 residues. The CDR3: CASSASGTGFSEQYF. CDR3 in DNA: TGTGCCAGCAGCGCTTCCGGGACAGGGTTTTCCGAGCAGTACTTC.

The chain is built from TRBV4-3 and TRBJ2-7; 7 nucleotides match TRBD1. Germline lookup yields CDR1 LGHNA and CDR2 YSLEER. With V trimmed by 3 bases and J by 3 bases, 17 bases remained unmatched. The CDR3 is 18 amino acids. The CDR3 region is CASSQVFGPGTEGYEQYF. The CDR3 coding sequence is TGCGCCAGCAGCCAGGTTTTTGGTCCGGGGACAGAGGGCTACGAGCAGTACTTC.

This clone appeared a few times. J is TRBJ1-5 and V is TRBV19; 7 bases line up with TRBD1. The CDR3 runs 13 residues. Germline assignment: CDR1 LNHDA and CDR2 SQIVND (reference sequence). V trimming: 8 bases; J trimming: 5 bases; junction bases outside the gene matches: 6. CDR3 nucleotide sequence: TGTGCCAGTGAACAGGGGCTACATCAGCCCCAGCATTTT. It specifies CASEQGLHQPQHF.

The rearrangement joins TRBV4-1 to TRBJ2-7, with 9 bases matching TRBD2. CDR1 is MGHRA, CDR2 YSYEKL, per germline. Germline trimming cut 5 bases from V and 5 bases from J; bases unmatched to any gene: 10. The CDR3 loop spans 15 amino acids. This CDR3 reads CASSSNRAGGDEQYF. CDR3 coding DNA: TGCGCCAGCAGCTCAAACCGGGCGGGGGGGGACGAGCAGTACTTC.

The genes are TRBV28 and TRBJ1-5; no clear D gene. This CDR3 has 14 amino acids. From germline, CDR1 is MDHEN and CDR2 SYDVKM. Trimming took 9 bases from V and 2 from J, leaving 14 bases between them. This CDR3 is CASAEPGGNQPQHF. CDR3 in DNA: TGTGCCAGTGCCGAGCCCGGCGGCAATCAGCCCCAGCATTTT. The variable domain in full, completed from reference TRBV28 and TRBJ1-5, reads DVKVTQSSRYLVKRTGEKVFLECVQDMDHENMFWYRQDPGLGLRLIYFSYDVKMKEKGDIPEGYSVSREKKERFSLILESASTNQTSMYLCASAEPGGNQPQHFGDGTRLSIL.

This clone appeared once. This sequence joins TRBV6-6 and TRBJ2-1; tentatively, D is TRBD1 or TRBD2 (7 bases each). Trimming took off 7 bases at V and 0 bases at J, with 13 bases between the two ends. Germline V gene lookup returns CDR1 MNHNY and CDR2 SVGAGI (reference sequence). This CDR3 has 15 residues. The CDR3 spells CASISGGGSYNEQFF. The CDR3 DNA is TGTGCCAGCATTTCAGGGGGGGGCTCCTACAATGAGCAGTTCTTC.